The following is a T cell receptor beta chain sequence with its context. The read ends 3 residues shy of where the CDR3 ends; the end is completed using the germline J gene. Here immunoSEQ multiplex PCR was the method, and the copy in TCRdb shows in-frame clones only, minus some. This listing includes tens of thousands of clones. These data come from a study of T cells in women clearing cervical HPV infection. Looked up from germline, CDR1 is SGHTA and CDR2 is FQGNSA. This CDR3 is built from 15 residues. Trimming removed 5 bases at V and 0 bases at J, with 14 bases between. The specimen sequenced was blood buffy coat. The chain employs TRBV7-2 and TRBJ2-7; TRBD1 is a possible D gene (6 bases). The sequence came from a woman between 18 and 75 years old with a cervical HPV16 infection that either progressed to CIN3+ or cleared (not recorded which). CDR3 bases read: TGTGCCAGCAGCCGTCGACAGGCTGCCTCCTACGAG. The encoded protein is CASSRRQAASYE. The complete CDR3 sequence is CASSRRQAASYEQYF.